A single sample gave rise to the 7 T cell receptor beta chains below, sequenced in a study of blood T cell repertoires in COVID-19. Clones were sequenced by immunoSEQ multiplex PCR, and TCRdb holds only the in-frame ones, with some missing. Of 65,000 to 85,000 clones in the sample, more than 75% are singletons; the top ten hold approximately 11%. Specimen: peripheral blood. Receptor source: a woman between 18 and 30 years old with acute or convalescent COVID-19.

The V call is TRBV3-1 (or the pseudogene TRBV3-2), the J call TRBJ2-1; the match to TRBD2 covers 9 bases. Germline trimming cut 0 bases from V and 5 bases from J; bases unmatched to any gene: 11. The CDR3 is 18 residues long. Germline CDR1 and CDR2: LGHDT and YNNKEL (reference sequence). The CDR3 loop reads CASSQDQGGGGLDNEQFF. CDR3 sequence (DNA): TGTGCCAGCAGCCAAGACCAGGGCGGGGGGGGTCTGGACAATGAGCAGTTCTTC.

This chain joins TRBV28 and TRBJ1-5; 7 bases match TRBD1. CDR1 is MDHEN, CDR2 SYDVKM, per germline. The CDR3 covers 13 residues. V trimming: 11 bases; J trimming: 4 bases; junction bases outside the gene matches: 8. CDR3 region: CAVSGQTNQPQHF. The CDR3 DNA reads TGTGCCGTCTCGGGACAGACTAATCAGCCCCAGCATTTT.

V gene TRBV6-5 combines with J gene TRBJ2-7, with D tentatively TRBD2 (5 bases). This CDR3 has 16 residues. The V end was cut by 4 bases, the J end by 3 bases, with 19 bases between. The germline CDR1 and CDR2 sequences are MNHEY and SVGAGI. Here the CDR3 reads CASSFSLDGVGYEQYF. The CDR3 DNA sequence: TGTGCCAGCAGTTTCTCCCTCGACGGGGTAGGCTACGAGCAGTACTTC.

The chain is built from TRBV4-3 and TRBJ2-3; tentative D call: TRBD2 (5 bases). Germline CDR1 is LGHNA and CDR2 is YSLEER. Trimming cost V 2 bases and J 4 bases, with 13 bases left between them. The CDR3 has 15 residues. The CDR3 sequence: CASSQLLLGSDTQYF. CDR3 in DNA: TGCGCCAGCAGCCAACTACTACTAGGGTCAGATACGCAGTATTTT.

The rearrangement uses TRBV3-1 (or the pseudogene TRBV3-2) and TRBJ1-1; 8 bases are shared with TRBD1. J was trimmed by 4 bases and V by 6 bases; bases with no gene match: 1. Germline CDR1 reads LGHDT; CDR2 reads YNNKEL (reference sequence). CDR3 size: 12 residues. The CDR3 coding sequence is TGTGCCAGCAGTACAGGGGGCACTGAAGCTTTCTTT. It yields the protein CASSTGGTEAFF.

As to this clone: The same CDR3 arises from other DNA sequences in this sample as well. This CDR3 reads CASSIGRGRGTGELFF. CDR3 sequence (DNA): TGTGCCAGTAGTATAGGTCGCGGGAGGGGGACCGGGGAGCTGTTTTTT. The J gene is TRBJ2-2, the V gene TRBV19; 9 positions agree with TRBD2. V was clipped by 1 base and J by 5 bases; unmatched bases: 5. Per the germline V gene, CDR1 is LNHDA and CDR2 is SQIVND (reference sequence). The CDR3 consists of 16 residues.

J is TRBJ1-6 and V is TRBV6-5, with a possible D match to TRBD1 (6 bases). Trimming shortened V by 1 base and J by 6 bases, and 13 bases separated the two germline ends. The CDR3 is made up of 16 amino acids. Germline assignment: CDR1 MNHEY and CDR2 SVGAGI. CDR3 amino acids: CASSYFARGTNSPLHF. Written as DNA, the CDR3 is TGTGCCAGCAGTTACTTTGCCAGGGGAACTAATTCACCCCTCCACTTT.